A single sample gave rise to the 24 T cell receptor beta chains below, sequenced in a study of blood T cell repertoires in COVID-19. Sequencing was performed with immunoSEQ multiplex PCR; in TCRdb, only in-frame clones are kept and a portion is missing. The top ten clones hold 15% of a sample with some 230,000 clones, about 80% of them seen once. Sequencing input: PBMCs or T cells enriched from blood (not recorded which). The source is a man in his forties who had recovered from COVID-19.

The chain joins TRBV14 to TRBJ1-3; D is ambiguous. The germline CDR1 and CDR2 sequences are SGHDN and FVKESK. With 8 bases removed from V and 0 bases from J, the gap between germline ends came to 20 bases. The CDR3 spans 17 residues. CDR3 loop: CASLRRPKYRSGNTIYF. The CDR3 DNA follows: TGTGCCAGCCTCCGGAGGCCAAAATATCGCTCTGGAAACACCATATATTTT.

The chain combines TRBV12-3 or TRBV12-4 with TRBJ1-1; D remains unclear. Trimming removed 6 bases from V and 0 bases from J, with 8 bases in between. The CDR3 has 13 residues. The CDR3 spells CASSQIMNTEAFF. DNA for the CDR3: TGTGCCAGCAGCCAGATTATGAACACTGAAGCTTTCTTT.

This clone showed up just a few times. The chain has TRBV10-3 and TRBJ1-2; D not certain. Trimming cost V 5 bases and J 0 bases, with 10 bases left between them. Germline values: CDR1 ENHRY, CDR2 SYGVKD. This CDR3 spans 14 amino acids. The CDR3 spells CAISSTTSNYGYTF. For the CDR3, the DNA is TGTGCCATCAGTAGCACCACTTCTAACTATGGCTACACCTTC.

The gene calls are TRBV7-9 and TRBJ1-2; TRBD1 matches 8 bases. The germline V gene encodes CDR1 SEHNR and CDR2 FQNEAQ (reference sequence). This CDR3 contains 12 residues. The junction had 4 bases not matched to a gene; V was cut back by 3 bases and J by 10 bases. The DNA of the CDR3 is TGTGCCAGCAGCTTCTCGACAGGGGTCTACACCTTC. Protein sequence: CASSFSTGVYTF.

Here the CDR3 DNA reads TGTGCCAGCAGCCCAGACCCGGGACTAGCGGGGGTCAATGAGCAGTTCTTC. Its translation: CASSPDPGLAGVNEQFF. This sequence joins TRBV11-3 and TRBJ2-1; 14 bases match TRBD2. The trim removed 5 bases at V and 6 bases at J, leaving 9 bases unmatched. This CDR3 is 17 amino acids long. Germline V gene lookup returns CDR1 SGHNT and CDR2 YENEEA.

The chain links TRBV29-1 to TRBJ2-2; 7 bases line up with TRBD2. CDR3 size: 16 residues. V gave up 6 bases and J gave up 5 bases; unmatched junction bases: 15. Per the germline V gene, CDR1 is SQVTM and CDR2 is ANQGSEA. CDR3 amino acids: CSVRLYGGRGTGELFF. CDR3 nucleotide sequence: TGCAGCGTACGCTTATATGGCGGGAGAGGTACCGGGGAGCTGTTTTTT.

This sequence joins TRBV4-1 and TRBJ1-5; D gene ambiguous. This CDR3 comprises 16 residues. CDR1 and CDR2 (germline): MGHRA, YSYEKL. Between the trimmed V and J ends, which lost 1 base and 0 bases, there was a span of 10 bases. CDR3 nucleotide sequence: TGCGCCAGCAGCCAAGGGTACGGGGTTAGCAATCAGCCCCAGCATTTT. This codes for CASSQGYGVSNQPQHF.

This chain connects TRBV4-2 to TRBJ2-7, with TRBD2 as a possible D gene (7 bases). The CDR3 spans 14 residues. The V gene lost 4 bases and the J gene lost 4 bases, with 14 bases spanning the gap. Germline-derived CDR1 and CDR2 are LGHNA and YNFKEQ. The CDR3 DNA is TGTGCCAGCAGCCCATTGCGGGGGCGTTACGAGCAGTACTTC. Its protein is CASSPLRGRYEQYF.

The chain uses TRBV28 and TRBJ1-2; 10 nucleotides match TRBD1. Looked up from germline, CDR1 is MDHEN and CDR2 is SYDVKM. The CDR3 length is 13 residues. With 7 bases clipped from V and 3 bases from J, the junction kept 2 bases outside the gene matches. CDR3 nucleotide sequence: TGTGCCAGCACGGGACAGGGGCACTATGGCTACACCTTC. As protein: CASTGQGHYGYTF.

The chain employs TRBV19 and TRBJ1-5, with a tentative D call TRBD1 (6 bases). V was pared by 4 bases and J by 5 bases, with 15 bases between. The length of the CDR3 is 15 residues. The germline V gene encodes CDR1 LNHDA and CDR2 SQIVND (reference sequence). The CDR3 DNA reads TGTGCCAGTAGTAGAGGGGCAGGGGAGCATCAGCCCCAGCATTTT. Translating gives CASSRGAGEHQPQHF.

CDR3 in amino acids: CASSSTTTGYGETQYF. The CDR3 DNA follows: TGTGCCAGCAGCTCCACTACTACAGGGTACGGAGAGACCCAGTACTTC. V gene TRBV7-9 combines with J gene TRBJ2-5, with D possibly TRBD1 on 6 matching bases. Germline V gene lookup returns CDR1 SEHNR and CDR2 FQNEAQ (reference sequence). Trimming cost V 4 bases and J 4 bases, with 19 bases left between them. This CDR3 is 16 amino acids long.

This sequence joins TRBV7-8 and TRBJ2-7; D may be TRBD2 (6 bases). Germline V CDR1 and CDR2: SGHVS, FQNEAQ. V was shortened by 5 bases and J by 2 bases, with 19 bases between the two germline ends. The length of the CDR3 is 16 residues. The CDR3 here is CASSPRASATAYEQYF. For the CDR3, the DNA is TGTGCCAGCAGCCCCCGGGCTAGCGCCACAGCCTACGAGCAGTACTTC.

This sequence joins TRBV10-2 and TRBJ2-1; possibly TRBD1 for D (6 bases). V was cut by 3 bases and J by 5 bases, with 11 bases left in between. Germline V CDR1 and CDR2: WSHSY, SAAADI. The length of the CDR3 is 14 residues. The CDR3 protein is CASSDQQGNNEQFF. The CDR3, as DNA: TGCGCCAGCAGTGATCAACAGGGCAACAATGAGCAGTTCTTC.

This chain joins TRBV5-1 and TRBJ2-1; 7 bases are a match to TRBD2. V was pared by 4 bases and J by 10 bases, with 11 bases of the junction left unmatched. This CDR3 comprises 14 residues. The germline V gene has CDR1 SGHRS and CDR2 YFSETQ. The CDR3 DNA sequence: TGCGCCAGCAGCGTCGACTTCACCGGGGGGGAGCAGTTCTTC. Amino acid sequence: CASSVDFTGGEQFF.

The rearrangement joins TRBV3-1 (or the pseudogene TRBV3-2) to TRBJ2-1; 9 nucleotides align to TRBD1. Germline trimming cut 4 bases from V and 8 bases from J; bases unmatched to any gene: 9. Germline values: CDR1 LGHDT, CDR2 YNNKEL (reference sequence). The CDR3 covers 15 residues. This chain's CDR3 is CASSLGQGRVDEQFF. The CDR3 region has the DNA TGTGCCAGCAGCCTCGGACAGGGGAGGGTAGATGAGCAGTTCTTC.

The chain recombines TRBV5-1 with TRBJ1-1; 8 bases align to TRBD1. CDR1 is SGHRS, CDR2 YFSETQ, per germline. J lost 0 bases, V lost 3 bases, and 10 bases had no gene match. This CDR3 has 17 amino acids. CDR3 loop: CASSSKTGDRMNTEAFF. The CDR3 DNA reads TGCGCCAGCAGCTCCAAGACAGGGGACCGCATGAACACTGAAGCTTTCTTT.

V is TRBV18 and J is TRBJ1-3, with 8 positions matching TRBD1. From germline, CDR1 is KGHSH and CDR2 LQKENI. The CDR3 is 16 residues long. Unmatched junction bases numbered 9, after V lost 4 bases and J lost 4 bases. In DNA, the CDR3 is TGTGCCAGCTCACAACTTCAGGGGGCGCAAGGAAACACCATATATTTT. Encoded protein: CASSQLQGAQGNTIYF.

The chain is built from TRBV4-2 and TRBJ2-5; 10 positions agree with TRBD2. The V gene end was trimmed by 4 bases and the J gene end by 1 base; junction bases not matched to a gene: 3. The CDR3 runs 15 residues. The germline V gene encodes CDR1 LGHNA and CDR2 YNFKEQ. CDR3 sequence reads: CASSLGLAAQETQYF. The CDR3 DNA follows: TGTGCCAGCAGCCTCGGACTAGCGGCCCAAGAGACCCAGTACTTC.

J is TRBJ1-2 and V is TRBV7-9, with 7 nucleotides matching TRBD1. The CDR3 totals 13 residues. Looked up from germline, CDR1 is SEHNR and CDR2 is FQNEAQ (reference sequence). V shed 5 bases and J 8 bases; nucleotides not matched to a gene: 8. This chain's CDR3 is CASSSQQGTGYTF. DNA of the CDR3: TGTGCCAGCAGCAGCCAACAGGGGACCGGCTACACCTTC.

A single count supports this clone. The CDR3 protein is CSVAKQGRETQYF. The CDR3 bases are TGCAGCGTTGCCAAGCAGGGAAGAGAGACCCAGTACTTC. V and J are TRBV29-1 and TRBJ2-5; a weak D match, TRBD1 (5 bases). Germline assignment: CDR1 SQVTM and CDR2 ANQGSEA. The V end was cut by 4 bases, the J end by 4 bases, with 13 bases between. CDR3 length: 13 residues. Full variable domain (remainder filled in from reference TRBV29-1 and TRBJ2-5): SAVISQKPSRDICQRGTSLTIQCQVDSQVTMMFWYRQQPGQSLTLIATANQGSEATYESGFVIDKFPISRPNLTFSTLTVSNMSPEDSSIYLCSVAKQGRETQYFGPGTRLLVL.

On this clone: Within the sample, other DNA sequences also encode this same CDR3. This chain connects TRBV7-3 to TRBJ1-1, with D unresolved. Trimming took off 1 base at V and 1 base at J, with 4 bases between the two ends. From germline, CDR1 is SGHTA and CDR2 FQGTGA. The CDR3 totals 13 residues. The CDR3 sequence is CASSLRANTEAFF. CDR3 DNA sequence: TGTGCCAGCAGCTTAAGGGCGAACACTGAAGCTTTCTTT.

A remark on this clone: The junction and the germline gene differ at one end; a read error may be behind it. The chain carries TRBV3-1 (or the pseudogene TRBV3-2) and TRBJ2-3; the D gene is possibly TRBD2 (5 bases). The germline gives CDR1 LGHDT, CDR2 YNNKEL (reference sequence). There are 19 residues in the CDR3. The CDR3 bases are TGTGCCAGCACCCAAAGCCTGGGCGGGTGGACGCCCGGCACAGATACGCAGTATTTT. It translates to CASTQSLGGWTPGTDTQYF.

The CDR3 bases are TGTGCCAGCAGCCCCGAGACAGCCAAGAACACTGAAGCTTTCTTT. This encodes CASSPETAKNTEAFF. V gene TRBV5-4 combines with J gene TRBJ1-1, with D perhaps TRBD1 (5 bases). CDR1 and CDR2 (germline): SGHNT, YYREEE (reference sequence). CDR3 length equals 15 residues. V was shortened by 4 bases and J by 1 base, with 14 bases between the two germline ends.

Here the CDR3 DNA reads TGTGCCACCAGGGGAGGGGCTAACACTGAAGCTTTCTTT. It codes for CATRGGANTEAFF. The chain employs TRBV24-1 and TRBJ1-1, with a possible D match to TRBD1 (5 bases). Trimming stripped 7 bases from V and 2 bases from J, with 10 bases between. Per the germline V gene, CDR1 is KGHDR and CDR2 is SFDVKD. CDR3 size: 13 residues.